The entry that follows covers one T cell receptor (beta chain) sequence. The read falls 3 residues short of the CDR3 end, and the missing part is taken from the germline J gene. These data come from a study of Tregs in tolerant kidney transplant recipients. The CDR3 has 13 residues. The germline CDR1 and CDR2 sequences are SNHLY and FYNNEI. Produced via immunoSEQ multiplex PCR; TCRdb's table is partial and in-frame only. The listing records about 48,000 clones. This sequence joins TRBV2 and TRBJ1-2, with 9 bases identical to TRBD1. The specimen was CD4+ T cells from blood, collected before the transplant. This TCR derives from a human donor who received a combined kidney and bone marrow transplant. The sequenced part of the CDR3 DNA is TGTGCCAGCAGTCGCGGGACAGGGAGAGGC. Protein product: CASSRGTGRG. The whole CDR3 protein is CASSRGTGRGYTF.